Listed here are 4 T cell receptor beta chains from one sample, sequenced in a study of blood T cell repertoires in COVID-19. Measured with immunoSEQ multiplex PCR; TCRdb has only the in-frame clones, and not every one. Of just under 55,000 clones detected, less than 95% appear once; the ten largest clones hold just under 8.5%. Material: peripheral blood. The receptor source for this set is a woman between 40 and 50 years old with active COVID-19.

V and J are TRBV27 and TRBJ2-5; D might be TRBD1 (5 bases). Germline V gives CDR1 MNHEY, CDR2 SMNVEV (reference sequence). This CDR3 contains 15 residues. With 2 bases removed from V and 7 bases from J, the gap between germline ends came to 17 bases. CDR3 sequence (DNA): TGTGCCAGCAGTTTAAGCAGGGTAGTTCGAGGGACCCAGTACTTC. It specifies CASSLSRVVRGTQYF.

The chain carries TRBV30 and TRBJ2-7; 8 bases agree with TRBD1. The J segment lost 0 bases and the V segment lost 2 bases, leaving 9 bases of the junction unmatched. Germline CDR1 is GTSNPN and CDR2 is SVGIG (reference sequence). This CDR3 spans 16 amino acids. For the CDR3, the DNA is TGTGCCTGGAGTCCCCCAAGGACAGGGATCTCCTACGAGCAGTACTTC. Its protein is CAWSPPRTGISYEQYF. Full variable domain (missing parts from reference TRBV30 and TRBJ2-7): SQTIHQWPATLVQPVGSPLSLECTVEGTSNPNLYWYRQAAGRGLQLLFYSVGIGQISSEVPQNLSASRPQDRQFILSSKKLLLSDSGFYLCAWSPPRTGISYEQYFGPGTRLTVT.

V and J are TRBV10-3 and TRBJ1-5, with a tentative D call TRBD1 (5 bases). The V gene lost 6 bases and the J gene lost 0 bases, with 15 bases spanning the gap. This CDR3 has 16 amino acids. CDR1 and CDR2 from the germline V gene are ENHRY and SYGVKD. CDR3 protein: CAIRGGAEYSNQPQHF. DNA of the CDR3: TGTGCCATCAGGGGTGGGGCGGAGTATAGCAATCAGCCCCAGCATTTT.

The chain has TRBV5-5 and TRBJ1-2; 8 nucleotides line up with TRBD1. Losses at the gene ends were 4 bases for V and 4 bases for J; bases not matched to a gene: 9. Germline V gives CDR1 SGHKS, CDR2 YYEKEE (reference sequence). The CDR3 extends over 15 amino acids. The CDR3 DNA sequence: TGTGCCAGCAGCAAACCGGGACAGGTGACCTATGGCTACACCTTC. Translated: CASSKPGQVTYGYTF.